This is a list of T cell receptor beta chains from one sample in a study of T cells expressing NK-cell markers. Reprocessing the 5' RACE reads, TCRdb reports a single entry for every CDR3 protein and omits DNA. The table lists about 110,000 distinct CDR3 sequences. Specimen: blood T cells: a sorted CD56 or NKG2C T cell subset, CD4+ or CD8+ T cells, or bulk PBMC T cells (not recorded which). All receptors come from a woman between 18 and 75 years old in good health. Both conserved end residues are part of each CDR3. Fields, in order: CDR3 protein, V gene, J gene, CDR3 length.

CDR3 protein: CASSLGNNYGYTF
V gene: TRBV27
J gene: TRBJ1-2
CDR3 length: 13

CDR3 protein: CSAKVAGETEAFF
V gene: TRBV20-1
J gene: TRBJ1-1
CDR3 length: 13

CDR3 protein: CASSSSGSWNEQYF
V gene: TRBV5-1
J gene: TRBJ2-7
CDR3 length: 14

CDR3 protein: CSARGGQGDYGYTF
V gene: TRBV20-1
J gene: TRBJ1-2
CDR3 length: 14

CDR3 protein: CASSSREAPAQYF
V gene: TRBV19
J gene: TRBJ2-3
CDR3 length: 13

CDR3 protein: CAGGGNQGSVEQYF
V gene: TRBV30
J gene: TRBJ2-7
CDR3 length: 14

CDR3 protein: CASSPGQASGQPQHF
V gene: TRBV7-9
J gene: TRBJ1-5
CDR3 length: 15

CDR3 protein: CASSFNGTSSYNEQFF
V gene: TRBV12-3/TRBV12-4
J gene: TRBJ2-1
CDR3 length: 16

CDR3 protein: CASSQAGTQYF
V gene: TRBV4-2
J gene: TRBJ2-3
CDR3 length: 11

CDR3 protein: CASSYRTNQPQHF
V gene: TRBV27
J gene: TRBJ1-5
CDR3 length: 13

CDR3 protein: CSARTGEIYGYTF
V gene: TRBV20-1
J gene: TRBJ1-2
CDR3 length: 13

CDR3 protein: CASSPTSGIYNEQFF
V gene: TRBV12-3/TRBV12-4
J gene: TRBJ2-1
CDR3 length: 15

CDR3 protein: CASMGGQAYQPQHF
V gene: TRBV2
J gene: TRBJ1-5
CDR3 length: 14

CDR3 protein: CASRRQGNGPDTQYF
V gene: TRBV12-3/TRBV12-4
J gene: TRBJ2-3
CDR3 length: 15

CDR3 protein: CSATPQVGGHTEAFF
V gene: TRBV20-1
J gene: TRBJ1-1
CDR3 length: 15

CDR3 protein: CASSGGGGDTQYF
V gene: TRBV9
J gene: TRBJ2-3
CDR3 length: 13

CDR3 protein: CASSIRTGLATF
V gene: TRBV6-2/TRBV6-3
J gene: TRBJ1-2
CDR3 length: 12

CDR3 protein: CASSSQRGHPLGTGELFF
V gene: TRBV5-6
J gene: TRBJ2-2
CDR3 length: 18

CDR3 protein: CASSLAGSNQPQHF
V gene: TRBV7-9
J gene: TRBJ1-5
CDR3 length: 14

CDR3 protein: CASSPSGGIKDSPLHF
V gene: TRBV7-9
J gene: TRBJ1-6
CDR3 length: 16

CDR3 protein: CASSGDGGGYNEQFF
V gene: TRBV19
J gene: TRBJ2-1
CDR3 length: 15

CDR3 protein: CASSLPGGPGNTIYF
V gene: TRBV7-9
J gene: TRBJ1-3
CDR3 length: 15